This TCR beta chain was sequenced during a study of cytomegalovirus exposure and HLA in healthy donors. Germline CDR1 and CDR2: LNHDA and SQIVND (reference sequence). The ends were cut back, 3 bases at V and 8 bases at J, with 13 bases in the middle. This CDR3 contains 14 residues. As for this clone: The antigen remains unidentified.

The study, taken as a whole, reports: In an earlier analysis, most TCR beta V segments were productive about 87% or about 30% of the time. For cytomegalovirus status, the classifier reportedly gave diagnoses with high specificity and sensitivity. Analysis performed later found more than 15,000 TCR beta sequences associated with HLA alleles at 0.05 false discovery rate. An Asian-associated ancestry cluster reportedly showed fewer N-insertions than the roughly 670-donor mean in a later analysis.

Primers for the PCR totalled 60 Vbeta and 13 Jbeta. The protocol was immunoSEQ multiplex PCR, while the TCRdb copy is restricted to in-frame clones and leaves out a portion. The sample holds about 50,000 clones, 72% seen once. This clonotype was obtained from a woman aged 50 to 65 in good health and CMV-seronegative. Sequenced: PBMCs. The chain employs TRBV19 and TRBJ1-4; D not certain. In DNA form, the CDR3 reads TGTGCCAGTAGTATCGGTCCCCGAGGGGAAAAACTGTTTTTT. This sequence encodes CASSIGPRGEKLFF. Together with reference TRBV19 and TRBJ1-4, the CDR3 gives the full variable domain: DGGITQSPKYLFRKEGQNVTLSCEQNLNHDAMYWYRQDPGQGLRLIYYSQIVNDFQKGDIAEGYSVSREKKESFPLTVTSAQKNPTAFYLCASSIGPRGEKLFFGSGTQLSVL.